The rows below give T cell receptor beta chains drawn from one sample of a study of T cell repertoires and HLA-DP antigens. The antigens of these receptors remain unknown. Data came from immunoSEQ multiplex PCR; TCRdb stores just in-frame clones and leaves some out. This repertoire shows about 110,000 clones, around 93% found once; its top ten account for around 0.3%. Material: CD4+ T cells from PBMCs. Source of these receptors: a woman between 18 and 29 years old in good health and CMV-seronegative. Each CDR3 is given with its conserved first and last residue. D genes are given only for firm matches. Some rows mark clone size as missing; the rest say once, few, many or name a class of expanded clone.

v_call,clone_size,d_call,j_call,cdr3_aa,cdr3_nt
TRBV4-1,NA,TRBD2,TRBJ2-3,CASSQVGSSGDSTDTQYF,TGCGCCAGCAGCCAAGTAGGATCTAGCGGGGACAGCACAGATACGCAGTATTTT
TRBV29-1,NA,NA,TRBJ2-1,CSVEKDSIYNEQFF,TGCAGCGTTGAAAAGGACAGCATTTACAATGAGCAGTTCTTC
TRBV5-5,NA,TRBD1,TRBJ2-5,CASSDDRVRRAGTQYF,TGTGCCAGCAGTGACGACAGGGTTCGTCGTGCTGGGACCCAGTACTTC
TRBV10-1,NA,NA,TRBJ2-1,CASSEGWDEQFF,TGCGCCAGCAGTGAGGGATGGGATGAGCAGTTCTTC
TRBV6-6,NA,NA,TRBJ1-2,CASSYSTQPYGYTF,TGTGCCAGCAGTTACTCGACACAGCCCTATGGCTACACCTTC
TRBV4-3,NA,NA,TRBJ2-1,CASSRDRIELQPYNEQFF,TGCGCCAGCAGCCGCGACAGGATAGAACTACAGCCTTACAATGAGCAGTTCTTC
TRBV21-1,NA,NA,TRBJ2-2,CATLMRGGLHGELFF,TGTGCCACCTTGATGCGGGGGGGCCTTCACGGGGAGCTGTTTTTT
TRBV4-2,NA,NA,TRBJ1-2,CASSQVGQGLKYGYTF,TGTGCCAGCAGCCAAGTGGGGCAGGGGCTAAAGTATGGCTACACCTTC
TRBV23-1,NA,TRBD1,TRBJ2-1,CASSHSGTGERNEQFF,TGCGCCAGCAGTCACTCCGGGACAGGGGAGAGGAATGAGCAGTTCTTC
TRBV25-1,NA,NA,TRBJ2-3,CASSEDISTDTQYF,TGTGCCAGCAGTGAGGACATATCCACAGATACGCAGTATTTT
TRBV19,NA,TRBD2,TRBJ2-2,CASSLFLLAGEGAGELFF,TGTGCCAGTAGTTTGTTCTTACTAGCGGGAGAGGGAGCCGGGGAGCTGTTTTTT
TRBV7-9,once,TRBD2,TRBJ2-3,CASSFAPGLAAAGDTQYF,TGTGCCAGCAGCTTTGCCCCGGGACTAGCGGCCGCAGGGGATACGCAGTATTTT
TRBV4-3,NA,TRBD1,TRBJ1-2,CASSQVAITGGFGYTF,TGCGCCAGCAGCCAAGTCGCAATTACAGGGGGCTTTGGCTACACCTTC
TRBV5-1,NA,NA,TRBJ2-5,CASSWQGSYETQYF,TGCGCCAGCAGCTGGCAGGGGTCGTATGAGACCCAGTACTTC
TRBV15,NA,NA,TRBJ1-2,CATSRDGRIGLYGYTF,TGTGCCACCAGCAGAGATGGTCGGATAGGCCTCTATGGCTACACCTTC
TRBV28,NA,NA,TRBJ2-3,CASSLGGVPDTQYF,TGTGCCAGCAGCTTAGGCGGGGTCCCAGATACGCAGTATTTT